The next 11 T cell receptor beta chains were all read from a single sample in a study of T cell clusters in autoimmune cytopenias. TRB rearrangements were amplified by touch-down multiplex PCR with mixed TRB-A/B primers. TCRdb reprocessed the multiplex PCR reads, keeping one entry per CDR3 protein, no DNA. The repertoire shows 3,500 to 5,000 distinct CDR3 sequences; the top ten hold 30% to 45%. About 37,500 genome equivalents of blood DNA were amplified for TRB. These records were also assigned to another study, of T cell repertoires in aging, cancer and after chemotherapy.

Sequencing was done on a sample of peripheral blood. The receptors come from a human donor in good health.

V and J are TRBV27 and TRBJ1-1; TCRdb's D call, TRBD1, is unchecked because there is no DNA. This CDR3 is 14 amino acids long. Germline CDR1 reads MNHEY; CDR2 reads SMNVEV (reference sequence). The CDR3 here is CASSSIQGATEAFF.

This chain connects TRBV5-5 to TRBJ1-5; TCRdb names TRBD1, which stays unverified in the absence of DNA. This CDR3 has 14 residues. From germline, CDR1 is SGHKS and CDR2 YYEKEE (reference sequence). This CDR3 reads CASSSMGGNQPQHF.

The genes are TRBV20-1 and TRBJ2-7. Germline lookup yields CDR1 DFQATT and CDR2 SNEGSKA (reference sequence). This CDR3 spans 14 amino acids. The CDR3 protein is CSAKARTSTYEQYF.

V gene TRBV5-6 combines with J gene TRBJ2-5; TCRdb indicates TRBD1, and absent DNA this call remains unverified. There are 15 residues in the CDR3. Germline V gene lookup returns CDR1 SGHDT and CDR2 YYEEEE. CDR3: CASKRTAASQETQYF.

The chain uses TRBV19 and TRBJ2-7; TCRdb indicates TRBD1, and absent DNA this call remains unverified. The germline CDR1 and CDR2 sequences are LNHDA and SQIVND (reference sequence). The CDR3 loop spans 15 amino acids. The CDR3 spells CASSIAGVRNYEQYF.

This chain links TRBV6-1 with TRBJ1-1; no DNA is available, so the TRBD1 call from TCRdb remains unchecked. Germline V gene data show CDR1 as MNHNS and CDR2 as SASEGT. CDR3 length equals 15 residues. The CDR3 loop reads CASSEGGQGGTEAFF.

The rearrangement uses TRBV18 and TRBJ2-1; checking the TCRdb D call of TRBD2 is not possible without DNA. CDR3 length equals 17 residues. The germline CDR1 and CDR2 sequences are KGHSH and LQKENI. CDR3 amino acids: CASSPSGLAGLVNEQFF.

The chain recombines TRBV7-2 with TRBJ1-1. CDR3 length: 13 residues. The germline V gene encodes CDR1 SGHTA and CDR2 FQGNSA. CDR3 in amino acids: CASSPYGGTEAFF.

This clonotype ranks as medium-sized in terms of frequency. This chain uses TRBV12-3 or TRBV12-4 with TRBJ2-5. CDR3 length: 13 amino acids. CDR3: CASSLDGRETQYF.

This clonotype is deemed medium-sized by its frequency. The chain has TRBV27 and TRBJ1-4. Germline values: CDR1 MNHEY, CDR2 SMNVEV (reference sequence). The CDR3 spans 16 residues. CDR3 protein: CASSPPGLRFDEKLFF.

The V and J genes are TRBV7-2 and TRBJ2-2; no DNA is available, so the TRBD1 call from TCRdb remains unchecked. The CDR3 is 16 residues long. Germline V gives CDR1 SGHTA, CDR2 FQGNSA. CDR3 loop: CASSLTPQGTVGELFF.